These 14 T cell receptor beta chains were sequenced from one sample in a study of control samples from healthy donors and cancer patients. Method: immunoSEQ multiplex PCR; TCRdb's copy keeps in-frame clones and lacks some. The sample lists about 89,000 clones, 86% occurring once. Sequencing used blood. These receptors came from a young man in good health.

The CDR3 here is CASSVGDRVAGANVLTF. In DNA, the CDR3 is TGTGCCAGCAGCGTTGGGGACAGGGTTGCTGGGGCCAACGTCCTGACTTTC. The chain has TRBV9 and TRBJ2-6, with 9 bases aligning to TRBD1. CDR1 is SGDLS and CDR2 is YYNGEE in the germline V gene. CDR3 size: 17 residues. Trimming cost V 2 bases and J 2 bases; bases outside gene matches: 5. The full variable domain, its missing parts supplied by reference TRBV9 and TRBJ2-6, is DSGVTQTPKHLITATGQRVTLRCSPRSGDLSVYWYQQSLDQGLQFLIQYYNGEERAKGNILERFSAQQFPDLHSELNLSSLELGDSALYFCASSVGDRVAGANVLTFGAGSRLTVL.

The rearrangement links TRBV7-2 to TRBJ2-7, with D unresolved. The CDR3 extends over 14 amino acids. Germline CDR1 and CDR2: SGHTA and FQGNSA. With 1 base removed from V and 3 bases from J, the gap between germline ends came to 10 bases. CDR3 sequence reads: CASSLEGRNYEQYV. In DNA form, the CDR3 reads TGTGCCAGCAGCTTAGAAGGCAGGAACTACGAGCAGTACGTC.

This clone is medium-sized in the sample. The V call is TRBV7-2, the J call TRBJ2-1, with TRBD2 matching over 7 bases. Germline CDR1 reads SGHTA; CDR2 reads FQGNSA. V dropped 3 bases and J dropped 6; count of bases not matched to a gene: 5. The CDR3 totals 14 residues. The CDR3 sequence is CASSFGGGRNEQFF. In nucleotides, the CDR3 is TGTGCCAGCAGCTTCGGCGGGGGTCGCAATGAGCAGTTCTTC.

V usage is TRBV30 and J usage is TRBJ1-6; weak D call: TRBD1 (5 bases). Germline CDR1 and CDR2: GTSNPN and SVGIG (reference sequence). Trimming stripped 0 bases from V and 8 bases from J, with 8 bases between. The CDR3 covers 13 residues. The CDR3 protein is CAWSVEGDSPLHF. The CDR3 coding sequence is TGTGCCTGGAGTGTCGAAGGGGATTCACCCCTCCACTTT.

J is TRBJ1-5 and V is TRBV4-1; 8 bases are a match to TRBD1. Trimming took 0 bases from V and 6 from J; bases not matched to a gene: 4. Germline assignment: CDR1 MGHRA and CDR2 YSYEKL. This CDR3 comprises 15 residues. The CDR3 region is CASSQDPQGAQPQHF. The CDR3 DNA sequence: TGCGCCAGCAGCCAAGACCCCCAGGGGGCTCAGCCCCAGCATTTT.

This chain uses TRBV19 with TRBJ2-5; D might be TRBD1 (6 bases). Trimming cost V 7 bases and J 5 bases, with 17 bases left between them. The CDR3 sequence is 14 residues long. CDR1 is LNHDA and CDR2 is SQIVND in the germline V gene (reference sequence). This CDR3 is CASTNRGGGETQYF. In DNA, the CDR3 is TGTGCCAGTACTAACCGAGGGGGTGGGGAGACCCAGTACTTC.

This chain connects TRBV3-1 (or the pseudogene TRBV3-2) to TRBJ1-2, with D uncertain. There are 13 residues in the CDR3. Trimming stripped 0 bases from V and 3 bases from J, with 5 bases between. Germline assignment: CDR1 LGHDT and CDR2 YNNKEL (reference sequence). The DNA for the CDR3 is TGTGCCAGCAGCCAAGAGTTCCACTATGGCTACACCTTC. Translation: CASSQEFHYGYTF.

V usage is TRBV30 and J usage is TRBJ2-6, with a weak D call TRBD1 (5 bases). CDR3 length: 14 amino acids. V gave up 6 bases and J gave up 2 bases, with 11 bases separating them. Germline V CDR1 and CDR2: GTSNPN, SVGIG (reference sequence). The CDR3 loop is CACLTGPGANVLTF. In DNA form, the CDR3 reads TGTGCCTGCTTAACAGGCCCTGGGGCCAACGTCCTGACTTTC.

J is TRBJ2-3 and V is TRBV12-3 or TRBV12-4; maybe TRBD2 (6 bases). This CDR3 spans 12 amino acids. V lost 5 bases and J lost 6, with 9 bases in between. The DNA for the CDR3 is TGTGCCAGCAGTCTGCGGGGTGATACGCAGTATTTT. Its protein is CASSLRGDTQYF.

This sequence joins TRBV5-1 and TRBJ2-7, with D tentatively TRBD1 (5 bases). Trimming took off 2 bases at V and 7 bases at J, with 13 bases between the two ends. Germline CDR1 and CDR2: SGHRS and YFSETQ. The CDR3 runs to 13 residues. The CDR3 region has the DNA TGCGCCAGCAGCTTCGTGACAGAAGGGGAGCAGTACTTC. It encodes CASSFVTEGEQYF.

This clone occurred a few times. CDR3 region: CASSLEGAIGELFF. Here the CDR3 DNA reads TGTGCCAGCAGCCTCGAGGGCGCCATCGGGGAGCTGTTTTTT. The chain recombines TRBV5-4 with TRBJ2-2, with a weak D call TRBD2 (5 bases). This CDR3 comprises 14 residues. Trimming stripped 4 bases from V and 7 bases from J, with 14 bases between. Germline V gives CDR1 SGHNT, CDR2 YYREEE (reference sequence).

The V gene is TRBV10-1, the J gene TRBJ1-1; D perhaps matches TRBD1 (5 bases). The CDR3 is 14 amino acids. Looked up from germline, CDR1 is WNHNN and CDR2 is SYGVQD (reference sequence). The V end lost 4 bases, the J end lost 0 bases, and 9 bases lay between the germline ends. The CDR3 DNA reads TGCGCCAGCAGTGGTGGGACCGTGAACACTGAAGCTTTCTTT. Translating it yields CASSGGTVNTEAFF.

The V and J genes are TRBV7-9 and TRBJ2-7, with D possibly matching TRBD1 (5 bases). Trimming took 7 bases from V and 3 from J, leaving 19 bases between them. Germline V gene lookup returns CDR1 SEHNR and CDR2 FQNEAQ (reference sequence). The CDR3 extends over 15 amino acids. The CDR3 loop is CASTSSLDSFYEQYV. The CDR3 DNA follows: TGTGCCAGCACGTCCTCTCTCGACAGCTTCTACGAGCAGTACGTC.

The chain recombines TRBV9 with TRBJ1-2, with 7 bases aligning to TRBD1. The CDR3 length is 15 residues. From germline, CDR1 is SGDLS and CDR2 YYNGEE. After removal of 2 bases from V and 5 bases from J, the junction contained 9 bases not matched to a gene. CDR3 sequence: CASSVAPTGIYGYTF. CDR3 DNA sequence: TGTGCCAGCAGCGTCGCCCCGACAGGGATTTATGGCTACACCTTC.